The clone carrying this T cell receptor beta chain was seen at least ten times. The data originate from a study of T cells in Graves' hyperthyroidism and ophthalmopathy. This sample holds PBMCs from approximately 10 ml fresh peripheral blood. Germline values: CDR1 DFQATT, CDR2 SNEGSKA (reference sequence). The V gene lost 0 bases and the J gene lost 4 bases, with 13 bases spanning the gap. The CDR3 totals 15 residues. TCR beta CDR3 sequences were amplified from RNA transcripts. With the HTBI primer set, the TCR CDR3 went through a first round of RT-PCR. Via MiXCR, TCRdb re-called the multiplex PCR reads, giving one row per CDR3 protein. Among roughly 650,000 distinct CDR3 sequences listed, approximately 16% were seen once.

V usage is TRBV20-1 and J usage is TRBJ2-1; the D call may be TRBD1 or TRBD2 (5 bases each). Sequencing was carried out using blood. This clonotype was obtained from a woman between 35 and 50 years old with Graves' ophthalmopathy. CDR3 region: CSAREPGADYNEQFF. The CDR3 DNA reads TGCAGTGCTAGAGAGCCCGGGGCCGATTACAATGAGCAGTTCTTC.